A selection of T cell receptor beta chains follows, all from one sample in a study of shared clonotypes between healthy human individuals. Profiled with immunoSEQ multiplex PCR; TCRdb holds only in-frame clones, not every one. The table lists millions of clones, around nine tenths of them singletons. The sequenced sample was naive CD4+ T cells sorted from blood. The receptors stem from a man younger than 35 in good health. CDR3s include the opening cysteine and the closing phenylalanine or tryptophan. Fields, in order: J gene, D gene, V gene, clone size, CDR3 DNA, CDR3 protein. A D gene is named only where the DNA matches it firmly. Not every row has a clone size; where given, it reads once, few, many or a size class.

J: TRBJ2-7; D: TRBD1; V: TRBV27; size: -; DNA: TGTGCCAGCAGTTTCCGACTCCCGGGACAGGGGGCCTCCTACGAGCAGTACTTC; CDR3: CASSFRLPGQGASYEQYF
J: TRBJ2-3; D: -; V: TRBV6-1; size: -; DNA: TGTGCCAGCAGTGAGATGGGGGTTGCCACAGATACGCAGTATTTT; CDR3: CASSEMGVATDTQYF
J: TRBJ1-1; D: -; V: TRBV19; size: few; DNA: TGTGCCAGTAGCCTTAAGGAAGGGATCACTGAAGCTTTCTTT; CDR3: CASSLKEGITEAFF
J: TRBJ1-3; D: -; V: TRBV18; size: -; DNA: TGTGCCAGCTCACCACGTCTGTCCACAGGTGGACCGGGAAACACCATATATTTT; CDR3: CASSPRLSTGGPGNTIYF
J: TRBJ1-2; D: TRBD1; V: TRBV19; size: -; DNA: TGTGCCAGTAATGACAGGGAAGGCTACACCTTC; CDR3: CASNDREGYTF
J: TRBJ1-1; D: -; V: TRBV27; size: -; DNA: TGTGCCAGCAGTTTTTATCCAGCCATGAACACTGAAGCTTTCTTT; CDR3: CASSFYPAMNTEAFF
J: TRBJ2-1; D: -; V: TRBV10-2; size: -; DNA: TGCGCCAGCAGTCCATACAATGAGCAGTTCTTC; CDR3: CASSPYNEQFF
J: TRBJ2-5; D: -; V: TRBV18; size: -; DNA: TGTGCCAGCTCACCATCAGGCCAAGAGACCCAGTACTTC; CDR3: CASSPSGQETQYF
J: TRBJ1-2; D: -; V: TRBV5-6; size: once; DNA: TGTGCCAGCAGCCCCCCCGACACTTCCTATGGCTACACCTTC; CDR3: CASSPPDTSYGYTF
J: TRBJ2-6; D: -; V: TRBV30; size: -; DNA: TGTGCCTGTCATGCACGTTTCTCTGGGGCCAACGTCCTGACTTTC; CDR3: CACHARFSGANVLTF
J: TRBJ1-5; D: -; V: TRBV5-6; size: -; DNA: TGTGCCAGCAGTCAAGGCGCCTGGAACCAGCCCCAGCATTTT; CDR3: CASSQGAWNQPQHF
J: TRBJ1-6; D: -; V: TRBV4-3; size: -; DNA: TGCGCCAGCAGCCAAGATCCGGCCCTTGGGTCACCCCTCCACTTT; CDR3: CASSQDPALGSPLHF
J: TRBJ1-5; D: -; V: TRBV6-1; size: -; DNA: TGTGCCAGCAGTGACAACCAGCCCCAGCATTTT; CDR3: CASSDNQPQHF
J: TRBJ2-1; D: TRBD2; V: TRBV5-4; size: -; DNA: TGTGCCAGCAGCTTGGCTGGACTAGCGGGAGCTGAGCAGTTCTTC; CDR3: CASSLAGLAGAEQFF
J: TRBJ2-7; D: -; V: TRBV7-3; size: -; DNA: TGTGCCAGCAGGGTTCGCCCGAGGGACACCTACGAGCAGTACTTC; CDR3: CASRVRPRDTYEQYF
J: TRBJ2-3; D: TRBD2; V: TRBV7-2; size: -; DNA: TGTGCCAGCAGCCCATCTCCGGGACTAGCGATTAGCACAGATACGCAGTATTTT; CDR3: CASSPSPGLAISTDTQYF
J: TRBJ1-5; D: -; V: TRBV18; size: -; DNA: TGTGCCAGCTCCGTTCTGTCGGGACCCAACCGACGGCGTGATCAGCCCCAGCATTTT; CDR3: CASSVLSGPNRRRDQPQHF
J: TRBJ2-7; D: TRBD1; V: TRBV19; size: -; DNA: TGTGCCAGTAGGGGGGACAGCTACGAGCAGTACTTC; CDR3: CASRGDSYEQYF
J: TRBJ2-2; D: -; V: TRBV19; size: -; DNA: TGTGCCAGTAGTATAGGCCCGAACACCGGGGAGCTGTTTTTT; CDR3: CASSIGPNTGELFF
J: TRBJ2-1; D: -; V: TRBV6-4; size: -; DNA: TGTGCCAGCAAAATCAGTACAACAGGGAGGTCAGGCAATGAGCAGTTCTTC; CDR3: CASKISTTGRSGNEQFF
J: TRBJ2-7; D: -; V: TRBV21-1; size: -; DNA: TGTGCCAGCATCGACTACGAGCAGTACTTC; CDR3: CASIDYEQYF
J: TRBJ1-2; D: -; V: TRBV19; size: -; DNA: TGTGCCAGTAGTATCTCTGGCTATGGCTACACCTTC; CDR3: CASSISGYGYTF
J: TRBJ1-1; D: TRBD1; V: TRBV5-1; size: -; DNA: TGCGCCAGCAGTTTCAGGGGGCAGATTCGGATGAACACTGAAGCTTTCTTT; CDR3: CASSFRGQIRMNTEAFF
J: TRBJ2-3; D: -; V: TRBV19; size: -; DNA: TGTGCCAGTAGTGGGGCAGGGGCAGATACGCAGTATTTT; CDR3: CASSGAGADTQYF
J: TRBJ1-2; D: -; V: TRBV19; size: once; DNA: TGTGCCAGTAAGACAACCACAGGCAACTATGGCTACACCTTC; CDR3: CASKTTTGNYGYTF
J: TRBJ2-5; D: -; V: TRBV7-9; size: -; DNA: TGTGCCAGCAGCTTCGGGGGTCAAGAGACCCAGTACTTC; CDR3: CASSFGGQETQYF
J: TRBJ1-1; D: TRBD1; V: TRBV6-5; size: -; DNA: TGTGCCAGCAGTTACCTCGGACAGGGGGCGGGCACTGAAGCTTTCTTT; CDR3: CASSYLGQGAGTEAFF
J: TRBJ1-4; D: -; V: TRBV9; size: -; DNA: TGTGCCAGCAGCGTAGGAGGAGGGTTGACTAATGAAAAACTGTTTTTT; CDR3: CASSVGGGLTNEKLFF
J: TRBJ1-4; D: -; V: TRBV7-2; size: -; DNA: TGTGCCAGCAGCTGGGGTGCAACTAATGAAAAACTGTTTTTT; CDR3: CASSWGATNEKLFF
J: TRBJ1-1; D: -; V: TRBV6-5; size: -; DNA: TGTGCCAGCAACGTTGGGGCTGAAGCTTTCTTT; CDR3: CASNVGAEAFF
J: TRBJ2-5; D: TRBD2; V: TRBV27; size: -; DNA: TGTGCCAGCAGTTCAACTAGCGGACAAGAGACCCAGTACTTC; CDR3: CASSSTSGQETQYF
J: TRBJ2-7; D: -; V: TRBV6-1; size: -; DNA: TGTGCCAGCACCTTGCAGGACGGCAGGTACGAGCAGTACTTC; CDR3: CASTLQDGRYEQYF
J: TRBJ2-2; D: -; V: TRBV27; size: -; DNA: TGTGCCAGCAGTTTCAGGTTTCAGGGCAGGGACGGTACCGGGGAGCTGTTTTTT; CDR3: CASSFRFQGRDGTGELFF
J: TRBJ2-1; D: TRBD1; V: TRBV5-1; size: -; DNA: TGCGCCAGCAGCGGAGGACAGGGGAACTACAATGAGCAGTTCTTC; CDR3: CASSGGQGNYNEQFF
J: TRBJ1-1; D: -; V: TRBV30; size: -; DNA: TGTGCCTGGAGTACTATTAGGGGGATGGCTTTCTTT; CDR3: CAWSTIRGMAFF
J: TRBJ2-7; D: TRBD1; V: TRBV7-6; size: -; DNA: TGTGCCAGCAGCGTCGACAGGGACTACGAGCAGTACTTC; CDR3: CASSVDRDYEQYF
J: TRBJ2-7; D: -; V: TRBV19; size: -; DNA: TGTGCCAGTGGGAAGGGGAACTGGGAGCAGTACTTC; CDR3: CASGKGNWEQYF
J: TRBJ2-7; D: TRBD1; V: TRBV11-2; size: -; DNA: TGTGCCAGCAGCTGGGACAGGGGCCACACCTACGAGCAGTACTTC; CDR3: CASSWDRGHTYEQYF
J: TRBJ1-5; D: -; V: TRBV19; size: -; DNA: TGTGCCAGTAGTGGAGGAGGGGCAGGCCAGCCCCAGCATTTT; CDR3: CASSGGGAGQPQHF
J: TRBJ2-7; D: -; V: TRBV5-1; size: -; DNA: TGCGCCAGCAGCTTGGTTGGGACCTCCTACGAGCAGTACTTC; CDR3: CASSLVGTSYEQYF
J: TRBJ2-7; D: -; V: TRBV29-1; size: -; DNA: TGCAGCGTTGGCAGGGGCAACGAGCAGTACTTC; CDR3: CSVGRGNEQYF
J: TRBJ2-5; D: -; V: TRBV29-1; size: -; DNA: TGCAGCGTTGATCCAGGTTTGGAAGAGACCCAGTACTTC; CDR3: CSVDPGLEETQYF
J: TRBJ2-7; D: -; V: TRBV4-1; size: -; DNA: TGCGCCAGCAGCCAAGGAAGCCCGTGGGGTGCGGAACAAAGCTCCTACGAGCAGTACTTC; CDR3: CASSQGSPWGAEQSSYEQYF
J: TRBJ1-6; D: TRBD1; V: TRBV5-1; size: -; DNA: TGCGCCAGCAGCAGTGGACAGGGGCAATCACCCCTCCACTTT; CDR3: CASSSGQGQSPLHF
J: TRBJ2-3; D: TRBD2; V: TRBV29-1; size: -; DNA: TGCAGCGTTGGAGGTAGCGGGGGGGCCGCAGATACGCAGTATTTT; CDR3: CSVGGSGGAADTQYF
J: TRBJ2-1; D: -; V: TRBV18; size: -; DNA: TGTGCCAGCTCACCTCCTAGGGGGTCCAATGAGCAGTTCTTC; CDR3: CASSPPRGSNEQFF